Shown below are 13 T cell receptor beta chains from a single sample sequenced in a study of blood T cell repertoires in COVID-19. Clones were read by immunoSEQ multiplex PCR, and TCRdb kept only the in-frame ones, dropping some. This sample yields tens of thousands of clones, of which over 65% are seen a single time; approximately 9% belongs to the top ten. The sample consisted of peripheral blood. The receptors come from a woman in her seventies with acute or convalescent COVID-19.

The table lists this clone with many counts. This chain joins TRBV11-2 and TRBJ2-5; D might be TRBD1 (6 bases). In germline, CDR1 is SGHAT, CDR2 FQNNGV. The CDR3 is made up of 13 amino acids. V was trimmed by 5 bases and J by 2 bases, leaving 9 bases between them. CDR3 bases: TGTGCCAGCAGCCGGGACACGCAAGAGACCCAGTACTTC. Residues: CASSRDTQETQYF.

This chain links TRBV5-1 with TRBJ2-7, with D possibly being TRBD1 (6 bases). Germline values: CDR1 SGHRS, CDR2 YFSETQ. With 2 bases removed from V and 0 bases from J, the gap between germline ends came to 12 bases. The CDR3 spans 15 residues. The CDR3 DNA reads as TGCGCCAGCAGCTTTACCGGGACAACCTCCTACGAGCAGTACTTC. It is translated as CASSFTGTTSYEQYF.

The chain employs TRBV5-6 and TRBJ2-3, with D maybe TRBD1 (6 bases). This CDR3 is built from 14 residues. V was clipped by 0 bases and J by 8 bases, with 13 bases between them. Germline CDR1 SGHDT, CDR2 YYEEEE. CDR3 bases: TGTGCCAGCAGCTTGGTAGGGGGTTTTGGTACGCAGTATTTT. Residues: CASSLVGGFGTQYF. Full variable domain (missing parts from reference TRBV5-6 and TRBJ2-3): DAGVTQSPTHLIKTRGQQVTLRCSPKSGHDTVSWYQQALGQGPQFIFQYYEEEERQRGNFPDRFSGHQFPNYSSELNVNALLLGDSALYLCASSLVGGFGTQYFGPGTRLTVL.

The genes are TRBV28 and TRBJ1-5, with 7 bases aligning to TRBD1. With V trimmed by 6 bases and J by 8 bases, 10 bases remained unmatched. The CDR3 contains 14 residues. The germline CDR1 and CDR2 sequences are MDHEN and SYDVKM. CDR3 amino acids: CASSQGGQPKPQHF. CDR3 bases: TGTGCCAGCAGCCAGGGGGGACAGCCCAAGCCCCAGCATTTT.

This clone came up once. The chain uses TRBV3-1 (or the pseudogene TRBV3-2) and TRBJ2-1; a possible D gene is TRBD2 (6 bases). The germline V gene has CDR1 LGHDT and CDR2 YNNKEL (reference sequence). With 5 bases removed from V and 2 bases from J, the gap between germline ends came to 13 bases. This CDR3 contains 15 residues. CDR3 region: CASSARGDPYNEQFF. The DNA for the CDR3 is TGTGCCAGCAGCGCCCGCGGGGACCCCTACAATGAGCAGTTCTTC.

This clone has at least ten counts. V usage is TRBV28 and J usage is TRBJ1-5; TRBD1 aligns across 8 bases. Germline trimming cut 6 bases from V and 3 bases from J; bases unmatched to any gene: 10. The germline V gene has CDR1 MDHEN and CDR2 SYDVKM. The CDR3 covers 16 residues. CDR3 sequence reads: CASRPSRGLVNQPQHF. Here the CDR3 DNA reads TGTGCCAGCAGGCCCTCCAGGGGGCTGGTCAATCAGCCCCAGCATTTT.

This chain links TRBV10-3 with TRBJ2-5; the match to TRBD1 covers 11 bases. The ends lost 6 bases at V and 5 bases at J; junction bases unmatched: 8. This CDR3 contains 15 residues. Germline CDR1 ENHRY, CDR2 SYGVKD. CDR3 bases: TGTGCCATCAGCCGAGGACAGGGGGCAGGGGAGACCCAGTACTTC. Translating it yields CAISRGQGAGETQYF.

The chain employs TRBV3-1 (or the pseudogene TRBV3-2) and TRBJ2-7; 9 bases align to TRBD2. Germline-derived CDR1 and CDR2 are LGHDT and YNNKEL (reference sequence). The CDR3 runs to 15 residues. V gave up 3 bases and J gave up 0 bases; unmatched junction bases: 3. The CDR3 loop is CASSQRTSVSYEQYF. The CDR3 region has the DNA TGTGCCAGCAGCCAGAGGACTAGCGTCTCCTACGAGCAGTACTTC.

The sample holds a few counts of this clone. The chain joins TRBV5-4 to TRBJ1-5; a weak D match, TRBD1 (5 bases). This CDR3 comprises 15 residues. V dropped 4 bases and J dropped 6 bases, with 17 bases sitting between them. Germline loops: CDR1 SGHNT, CDR2 YYREEE (reference sequence). The CDR3 loop reads CASSQGPGRGQPQHF. The CDR3 nucleotides read TGTGCCAGCAGCCAGGGCCCAGGGCGAGGTCAGCCCCAGCATTTT.

The rearrangement uses TRBV4-2 and TRBJ2-1; 7 bases map to TRBD2. In germline, CDR1 is LGHNA, CDR2 YNFKEQ. The CDR3 is made up of 15 amino acids. V shed 0 bases and J 2 bases; nucleotides not matched to a gene: 1. CDR3 coding DNA: TGTGCCAGCAGCCAAGATGCGGGGGCCTACAATGAGCAGTTCTTC. This translates into CASSQDAGAYNEQFF.

The V call is TRBV6-7, the J call TRBJ1-5; 10 bases match TRBD1. TRBV6-7 is treated as an ORF (open reading frame) with a function not yet certain. V shed 2 bases and J 5 bases; nucleotides not matched to a gene: 3. The CDR3 length is 15 residues. DNA of the CDR3: TGTGCCAGCAGTTACGGGACAGGGGAGGATCAGCCCCAGCATTTT. This codes for CASSYGTGEDQPQHF.

The gene calls are TRBV9 and TRBJ1-6, with D possibly TRBD1 on 6 matching bases. V lost 4 bases and J 9 bases, leaving 14 bases between the germline ends. The CDR3 runs 14 residues. CDR1 SGDLS and CDR2 YYNGEE come from the germline V gene. The CDR3 DNA sequence: TGTGCCAGCAGCCCCCAGGGGAATGGTTCACCCCTCCACTTT. Its translation is CASSPQGNGSPLHF. Based on the CDR3 plus reference TRBV9 and TRBJ1-6, the full variable domain is DSGVTQTPKHLITATGQRVTLRCSPRSGDLSVYWYQQSLDQGLQFLIQYYNGEERAKGNILERFSAQQFPDLHSELNLSSLELGDSALYFCASSPQGNGSPLHFGNGTRLTVT.

In this sample, this clone turned up a few times. DNA for the CDR3: TGCGCCAGCAGCTCACAGGGGGCCAACTACAATGAGCAGTTCTTC. It is translated as CASSSQGANYNEQFF. This chain uses TRBV5-1 with TRBJ2-1, with 9 bases aligning to TRBD1. Trimming removed 3 bases from V and 3 bases from J; junction bases left unmatched: 4. This CDR3 spans 15 amino acids. Germline assignment: CDR1 SGHRS and CDR2 YFSETQ.